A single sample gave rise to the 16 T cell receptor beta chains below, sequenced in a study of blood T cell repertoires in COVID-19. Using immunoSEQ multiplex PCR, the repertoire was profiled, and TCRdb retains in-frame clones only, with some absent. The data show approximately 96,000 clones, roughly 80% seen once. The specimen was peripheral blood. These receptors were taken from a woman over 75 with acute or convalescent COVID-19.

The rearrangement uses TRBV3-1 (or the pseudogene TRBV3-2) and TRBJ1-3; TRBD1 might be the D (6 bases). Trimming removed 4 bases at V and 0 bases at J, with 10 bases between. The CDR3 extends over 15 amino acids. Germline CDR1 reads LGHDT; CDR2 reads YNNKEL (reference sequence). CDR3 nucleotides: TGTGCCAGCAGCCCAGGACAGCCCTCTGGAAACACCATATATTTT. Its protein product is CASSPGQPSGNTIYF.

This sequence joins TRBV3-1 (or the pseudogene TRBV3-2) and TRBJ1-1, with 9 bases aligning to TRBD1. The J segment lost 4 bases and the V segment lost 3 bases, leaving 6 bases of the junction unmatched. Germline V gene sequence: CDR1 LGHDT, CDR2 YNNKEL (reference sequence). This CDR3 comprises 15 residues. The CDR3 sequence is CASSQGTGSGTEAFF. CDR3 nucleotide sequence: TGTGCCAGCAGCCAGGGGACAGGGAGCGGCACTGAAGCTTTCTTT.

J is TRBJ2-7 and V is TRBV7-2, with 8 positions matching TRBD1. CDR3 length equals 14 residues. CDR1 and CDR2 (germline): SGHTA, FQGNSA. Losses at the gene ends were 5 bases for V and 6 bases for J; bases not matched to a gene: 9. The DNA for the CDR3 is TGTGCCAGCAGCCCCCGACAGGGGCCTGGCGAGCAGTACTTC. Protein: CASSPRQGPGEQYF.

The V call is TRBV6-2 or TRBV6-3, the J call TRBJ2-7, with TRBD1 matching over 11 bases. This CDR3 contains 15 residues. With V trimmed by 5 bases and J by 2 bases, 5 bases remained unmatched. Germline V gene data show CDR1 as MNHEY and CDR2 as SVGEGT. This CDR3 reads CASSKGQGGTYEQYV. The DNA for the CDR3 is TGTGCCAGCAGTAAGGGACAGGGGGGAACCTACGAGCAGTACGTC.

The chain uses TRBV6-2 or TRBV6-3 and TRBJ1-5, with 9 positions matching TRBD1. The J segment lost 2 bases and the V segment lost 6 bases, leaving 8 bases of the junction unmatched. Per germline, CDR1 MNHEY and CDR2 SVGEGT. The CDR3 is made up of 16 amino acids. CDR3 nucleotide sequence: TGTGCCAGCAGCCCTACGACAGGGGGAGGCAATCAGCCCCAGCATTTT. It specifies CASSPTTGGGNQPQHF.

Written as DNA, the CDR3 is TGTGCCAGCAGTGCCGGGACAGTTTTACTAGAGACCCAGTACTTC. Its translation is CASSAGTVLLETQYF. The genes are TRBV2 and TRBJ2-5, with 7 positions matching TRBD1. The germline CDR1 and CDR2 sequences are SNHLY and FYNNEI. Unmatched junction bases numbered 9, after V lost 4 bases and J lost 4 bases. The CDR3 contains 15 residues.

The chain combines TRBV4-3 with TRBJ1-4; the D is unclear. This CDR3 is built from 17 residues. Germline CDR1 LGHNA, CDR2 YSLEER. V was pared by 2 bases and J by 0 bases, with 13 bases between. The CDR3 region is CASSQSEVAATNEKLFF. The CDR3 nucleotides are TGCGCCAGCAGCCAATCCGAAGTTGCAGCAACTAATGAAAAACTGTTTTTT.

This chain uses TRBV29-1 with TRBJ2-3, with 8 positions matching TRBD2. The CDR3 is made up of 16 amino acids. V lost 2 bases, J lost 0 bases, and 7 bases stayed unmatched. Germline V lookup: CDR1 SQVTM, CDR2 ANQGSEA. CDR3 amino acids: CSVESSPGGSTDTQYF. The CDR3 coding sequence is TGCAGCGTTGAATCATCGCCGGGGGGGAGCACAGATACGCAGTATTTT.

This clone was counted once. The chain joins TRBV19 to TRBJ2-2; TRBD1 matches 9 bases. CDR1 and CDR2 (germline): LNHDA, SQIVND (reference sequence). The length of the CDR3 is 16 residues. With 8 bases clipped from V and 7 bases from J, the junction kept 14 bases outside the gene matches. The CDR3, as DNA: TGTGCCAGTTTTAGGTGGGACAGGGATAATGTCGGGGAGCTGTTTTTT. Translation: CASFRWDRDNVGELFF.

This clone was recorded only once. In DNA form, the CDR3 reads TGTGCCAGCAGCTTGGACCTGGCGACAGGGCCTAATGAAAAACTGTTTTTT. Its protein product is CASSLDLATGPNEKLFF. This chain connects TRBV5-4 to TRBJ1-4; 7 positions agree with TRBD1. With 0 bases clipped from V and 3 bases from J, the junction kept 8 bases outside the gene matches. This CDR3 contains 17 residues. In germline, CDR1 is SGHNT, CDR2 YYREEE (reference sequence).

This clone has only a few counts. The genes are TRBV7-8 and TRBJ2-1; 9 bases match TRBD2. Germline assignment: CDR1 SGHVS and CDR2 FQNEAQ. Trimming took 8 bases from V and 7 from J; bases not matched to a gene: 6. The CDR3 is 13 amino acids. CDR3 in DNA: TGTGCCAGCTCTCGCGGGGGGGGGAATGAGCAGTTCTTC. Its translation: CASSRGGGNEQFF.

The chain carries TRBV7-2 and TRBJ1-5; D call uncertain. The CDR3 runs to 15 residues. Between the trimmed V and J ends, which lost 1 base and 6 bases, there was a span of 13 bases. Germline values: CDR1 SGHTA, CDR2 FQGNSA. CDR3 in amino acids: CASSLDVSWAQPQHF. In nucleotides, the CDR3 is TGTGCCAGCAGCTTAGATGTGAGTTGGGCTCAGCCCCAGCATTTT.

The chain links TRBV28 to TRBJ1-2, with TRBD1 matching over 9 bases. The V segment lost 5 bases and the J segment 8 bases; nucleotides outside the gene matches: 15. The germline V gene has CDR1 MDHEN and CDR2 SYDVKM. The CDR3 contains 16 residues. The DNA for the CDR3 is TGTGCCAGCAGTATTCCCGGGACAGGGCCCATCAACGGCTACACCTTC. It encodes CASSIPGTGPINGYTF.

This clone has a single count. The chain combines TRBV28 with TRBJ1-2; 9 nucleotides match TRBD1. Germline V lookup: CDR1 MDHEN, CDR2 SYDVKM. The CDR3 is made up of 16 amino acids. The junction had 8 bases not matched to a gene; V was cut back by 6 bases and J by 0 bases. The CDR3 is CASSPQGASANYGYTF. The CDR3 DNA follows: TGTGCCAGCAGCCCACAGGGGGCCTCAGCTAACTATGGCTACACCTTC.

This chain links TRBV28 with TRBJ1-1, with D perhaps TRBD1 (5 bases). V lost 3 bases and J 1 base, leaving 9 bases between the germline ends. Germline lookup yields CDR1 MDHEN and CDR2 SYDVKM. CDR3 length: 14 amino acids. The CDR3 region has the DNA TGTGCCAGCAGTTTCTGGGGCGCGAACACTGAAGCTTTCTTT. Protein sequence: CASSFWGANTEAFF.

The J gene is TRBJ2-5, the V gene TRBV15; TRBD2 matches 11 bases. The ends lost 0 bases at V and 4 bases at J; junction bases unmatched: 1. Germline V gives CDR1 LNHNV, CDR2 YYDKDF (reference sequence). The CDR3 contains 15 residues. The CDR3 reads CATSRDLAGGETQYF. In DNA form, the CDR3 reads TGTGCCACCAGCAGAGACCTAGCGGGGGGAGAGACCCAGTACTTC.